This T cell receptor beta chain originates from a study of spatial heterogeneity in lung cancer (dated by TCRdb to about 2019). Study-level background: Beta-chain transcripts were consistently detected in greater numbers than alpha-chain transcripts, which likely reflected higher beta-chain transcript abundance. In the raw uncorrected reads, each unique combination of TCR and UMI appeared on average more than ten times. In non-small cell lung cancer, the study made a quantitative comparison of TCR alpha and beta repertoires among multiple tumor regions, matched nontumor lung and blood. The study linked features of the TCR repertoire to counts of nonsynonymous mutations, which were determined by whole-exome sequencing of tumor tissue. At surgery, both alpha and beta chains were TCR-sequenced in roughly 230 tumor regions, fewer than 65 matched nontumor lung samples and a few dozen PBMC samples.

Worth noting for this clonotype: It lacks a known antigen. No base-level quality is on record; no much larger clone is a single base apart.

The time point label of this sample denotes: sample taken at primary tumor resection. TCR sequencing used whole RNA extracted from tumor and nontumor lung tissue, or from cryopreserved PBMC samples, without cell sorting. Samples were obtained from approximately 70 patients with early-stage, untreated non-small cell lung cancer from the lung TRACERx cohort. A patient was chosen for TCR sequencing only when enough RNA was available from at least two tumor regions. The paper's findings and limits, for the study overall: Ubiquitous expanded tumor TCRs were found in blood more often at tumor resection than at routine follow-up. Confirming at a functional level the hypothesis that regional TCRs recognize regional mutations was considered to require additional single-cell paired TCR alpha and beta sequencing.

Its CDR3 holds 16 amino acids, cysteine through phenylalanine. The kept DNA is CDR3 alone, 48 bases in frame from the first base. Relative to germline, V is 4 bases shorter and J is 2 bases shorter, with 17 bases between their ends. The germline V gene provides CDR1 SGHTS and CDR2 YDEGEE. Library preparation was by 5' RACE. Sequencing relied on a NextSeq 500. The TCR library protocol attached a unique molecular identifier to each TCR cDNA molecule to allow correction of PCR and sequencing errors. As for the original processing: Decombinator tools were used for TCR identification, UMI-based error correction and CDR3 extraction. TCRs above a frequency of 2 per 1,000, corresponding to the top 1% of the tumor frequency distribution, were defined as expanded. Renyi diversity was calculated using the R vegan package after each repertoire was subsampled 100 times to 5,000 TCRs. CDR3 similarity networks were constructed using string-kernel similarity of amino acid triplets, with links drawn between CDR3s whose pairwise similarity was above 0.82. TCRdb reran the public reads through fastp at Q25 and MiXCR, keeping productive beta chains. Each CDR3 protein gets just one entry, which takes the most common genes and DNA from the rows behind it. The V and J calls were determined by TCRdb, not by the authors. In this sample the table shows about 40,000 distinct CDR3 sequences, less than 5.5% of which occur a single time. The ten largest clonotypes hold less than 30% of the sample.

This chain is built from TRBV5-8 and TRBJ2-3, with no D gene named confidently. The source of this sequence is a female donor with early-stage non-small cell lung cancer. Specimen: PBMCs, collected at surgery. The CDR3 has the sequence CASSLGVADSTDTQYF. The sequenced DNA is TGTGCCAGCAGCCTAGGAGTGGCAGACTCCACAGATACGCAGTATTTT.